This record covers a single TCR beta chain. The antigen remains undetermined. The data stem from a study of tumor and adjacent non-tumor tissue in lung cancer. General study points: Shorter survival was associated with higher TCR diversity in tumors. Tumor tissue had significantly higher TCR diversity than normal lung.

This sample's RNA came from whole unsorted tissue. Germline CDR1 MNHNY, CDR2 SVGAGI (reference sequence). The V gene end was trimmed by 0 bases and the J gene end by 7 bases; junction bases not matched to a gene: 5. This CDR3 is built from 15 residues. The library came from three nested PCR rounds adapted from ARM-PCR protocols. TCRdb reprocessed the multiplex PCR reads with MiXCR, giving one entry per CDR3 protein. The repertoire holds roughly 81,000 distinct CDR3 sequences, with less than 75% as singletons. The TCR was taken from a woman in her 70s with non-small cell lung cancer. The sequenced sample was lung tumor tissue. The chain carries TRBV6-6 and TRBJ2-4; 8 positions agree with TRBD1. CDR3 sequence: CASSYSWNRGNIQYF. The CDR3 bases are TGTGCCAGCAGTTACTCTTGGAACAGGGGGAACATTCAGTACTTC.